These T cell receptor beta chains were read from a single sample in a study of HIV-infected children after antiretroviral therapy interruption. TCRdb called the 3' RACE reads again in MiXCR, with one record for every CDR3 protein. This table has about 89,000 distinct CDR3 sequences, around 6.9% appearing once. This sample comprised CD45RA+ CD4+ T cells from PBMCs, pooled from several time points, obtained from a donor given antiretroviral therapy, either interrupted or continuous. These receptors were collected from a pool of human donors with HIV. Both conserved end residues are part of each CDR3. A D gene is named only where the DNA matches it firmly. Not all rows give a size; the values are once, few, many and, for expanded clones, a class.

clone size	D gene	J gene	V gene	CDR3 DNA	CDR3 protein
many	NA	TRBJ1-2	TRBV15	TGTGCCACCAGCAGAGATCGGGCCTATGGCTACACCTTC	CATSRDRAYGYTF
NA	NA	TRBJ2-3	TRBV5-1	TGCGCCAGCAGCTTGGGGGGCAATAGGGGCACAGATACGCAGTATTTT	CASSLGGNRGTDTQYF
few	NA	TRBJ2-5	TRBV7-9	TGTGCCAGCAGCGGGGACCTACTTGGCCAGAGGGGAGAGACCCAGTACTTC	CASSGDLLGQRGETQYF
many	NA	TRBJ1-2	TRBV23-1	TGCTCCAGCAGTCAATCAAGGGACTCCGACTACACCTTC	CSSSQSRDSDYTF
NA	TRBD1	TRBJ1-5	TRBV4-2	TGTGCCAGCAGCCAAGGGGGACAGGGCAATCAGCCCCAGCATTTT	CASSQGGQGNQPQHF
NA	NA	TRBJ2-1	TRBV12-3/TRBV12-4	TGTGCCAGCACTCCTTCAAGGGGATTCTCCTACAATGAGCAGTTCTTC	CASTPSRGFSYNEQFF
many	NA	TRBJ1-1	TRBV12-3/TRBV12-4	TGTGCCAGCAGTCCTCGGGCTGAAGCTTTCTTT	CASSPRAEAFF
NA	NA	TRBJ2-7	TRBV29-1	TGCAGCGCCTCCGACCAATACGAGCAGTACTTC	CSASDQYEQYF
many	TRBD2	TRBJ2-7	TRBV19	TGTGCCAGTAGTACCTCTAGCGGGGTTTACGAGCAGTACTTC	CASSTSSGVYEQYF
many	NA	TRBJ2-1	TRBV2	TGTGCCAGCAGTACCAGGACCGAGGGGGAGTTCTTC	CASSTRTEGEFF
NA	TRBD1	TRBJ1-5	TRBV15	TGTGCCACCAGCAGGGGGGACAGGGCTCAGCCCCAGCATTTT	CATSRGDRAQPQHF
many	NA	TRBJ2-2	TRBV6-5	TGTGCCAGCAGTCGCACACGTACTAACACCGGGGAGCTGTTTTTT	CASSRTRTNTGELFF
many	TRBD2	TRBJ2-1	TRBV20-1	TGCAGTGCTAGATCGTCGGCGGGGGGGCCATGGAATGAGCAGTTCTTC	CSARSSAGGPWNEQFF
many	NA	TRBJ2-2	TRBV7-7	TGTGCCAGCAGCTTGCTAACAGGGACCACCGGGGAGCTGTTTTTT	CASSLLTGTTGELFF
many	NA	TRBJ1-1	TRBV6-1	TGTGCCAGCAAAGAGTTCAGCATGAACACTGAAGCTTTCTTT	CASKEFSMNTEAFF
many	NA	TRBJ2-2	TRBV2	TGTGCCAGCAGTGAGACCGGGGTCGGGGAGCTGTTTTTT	CASSETGVGELFF
few	NA	TRBJ2-7	TRBV12-3/TRBV12-4	TGTGCCAGCAGTTTAAACGGCCGACGCGAGCAGTACTTC	CASSLNGRREQYF
many	NA	TRBJ1-1	TRBV12-3/TRBV12-4	TGTGCCAGCAGTAAGGACAGGAACACTGAAGCTTTCTTT	CASSKDRNTEAFF
NA	TRBD1	TRBJ1-5	TRBV20-1	TGCAGTGCTGGGACAGGCCCTTACAGCAATCAGCCCCAGCATTTT	CSAGTGPYSNQPQHF
many	TRBD1	TRBJ1-2	TRBV4-2	TGTGCCAGCAGCCAAGCAGAGGGGGCGAACTATGGCTACACCTTC	CASSQAEGANYGYTF
many	NA	TRBJ2-7	TRBV14	TGTGCCAGCAGCCAACTTGGGGCCTCCCGACACGAGCAGTACTTC	CASSQLGASRHEQYF
many	NA	TRBJ1-3	TRBV7-5	NA	CISVPEATQGISGNTIYF
few	NA	TRBJ1-1	TRBV2	TGTGCCAGCAGTGTTGGGGGTACTGAAGCTTTCTTT	CASSVGGTEAFF
few	NA	TRBJ1-5	TRBV11-2	TGTGCCAGCAGCTTAGGCAGGGTGAGCAATCAGCCCCAGCATTTT	CASSLGRVSNQPQHF
many	TRBD2	TRBJ2-3	TRBV20-1	TGCAGTGCCATTCCGGGCCAGCGGGAGAAGCAAGATACGCAGTATTTT	CSAIPGQREKQDTQYF
many	TRBD1	TRBJ1-5	TRBV19	TGTGCCAGTACTGTCACGGAGGGGACAGGGTTTTTAAGCAATCAGCCCCAGCATTTT	CASTVTEGTGFLSNQPQHF
medium-sized	NA	TRBJ2-7	TRBV7-2	TGTGCCAGCAGCTCGAGACCCTACGAGCAGTACTTC	CASSSRPYEQYF
few	NA	TRBJ2-1	TRBV3-1	TGTGCCAGCAGCCAAGTATCCTACAATGAGCAGTTCTTC	CASSQVSYNEQFF
many	NA	TRBJ1-2	TRBV10-3	TGTGCCATCAGTCTGACGGACTATTCTGACTATGGCTACACCTTC	CAISLTDYSDYGYTF
many	TRBD2	TRBJ2-7	TRBV5-1	TGCGCCAGCAGCTCGGGGACTAGTAGGATAAAGTACTTC	CASSSGTSRIKYF
few	TRBD1	TRBJ2-7	TRBV10-3	TGTGCCATCAGCGGGACAGGTTCAATGTCCTACGAGCAGTACTTC	CAISGTGSMSYEQYF
once	TRBD1	TRBJ1-1	TRBV29-1	TGCAGCGTTGAACGAGACAGTGCAGGGGGGGTTCTCTTACGTGAAGCTTTCTTT	CSVERDSAGGVLLREAFF
many	TRBD2	TRBJ2-7	TRBV5-1	TGCGCCAGCAGCTTAGGGACGGCTAGCGGGTCATACGAGCAGTACTTC	CASSLGTASGSYEQYF
NA	NA	TRBJ1-1	TRBV29-1	TGCAGCGTTGAGGGGGACAACACTGAAGCTTTCTTT	CSVEGDNTEAFF
many	NA	TRBJ2-7	TRBV2	TGTGCCAGCACGGCCAGTCCCGGATACGAGCAGTACTTC	CASTASPGYEQYF
medium-sized	TRBD2	TRBJ2-3	TRBV20-1	TGCAGCCGCTGGAGAGCGGGGGTTACAGATACGCAGTATTTT	CSRWRAGVTDTQYF
many	NA	TRBJ2-1	TRBV19	TGTGTCAGTAGGACGGAGGGCACCTACAATGAGCAGTTCTTC	CVSRTEGTYNEQFF
many	TRBD1	TRBJ2-7	TRBV13	TGTGCCAGCAGCCACCGGGACAGGGTTGGCGAGCAGTACTTC	CASSHRDRVGEQYF
many	NA	TRBJ2-7	TRBV5-1	TGCGCCAGCAGCTTGTCGGGGGAGCACGAGCAGTACTTC	CASSLSGEHEQYF
NA	TRBD1	TRBJ1-1	TRBV19	TGTGCCAGTACCCCGGACAGGGGACCCCCTAACACTGAAGCTTTCTTT	CASTPDRGPPNTEAFF
many	NA	TRBJ2-2	TRBV6-5	TGTGCCAGCAGTTACTCGGCACTCACCGGGGAGCTGTTTTTT	CASSYSALTGELFF
many	NA	TRBJ2-3	TRBV18	TGTGCCAGCTCACTCAGTGGGGCTGGGGGCACAGATACGCAGTATTTT	CASSLSGAGGTDTQYF
many	TRBD1	TRBJ1-1	TRBV2	TGTGCCAGCAGGCTAGAAGGACAGGGTAGAACTGAAGCTTTCTTT	CASRLEGQGRTEAFF
many	NA	TRBJ2-3	TRBV6-1	TGTGCCAGCCGCCAGGGTGTCTCAGATACGCAGTATTTT	CASRQGVSDTQYF
few	TRBD2	TRBJ2-1	TRBV19	TGTGCCAGTAGTACCCTTAGCGGGGGATTGAATGAGCAGTTCTTC	CASSTLSGGLNEQFF
many	TRBD1	TRBJ1-5	TRBV24-1	TGTGCCACCAGTGATAGCGGGACAGGGGGGTTTCAGCCCCAGCATTTT	CATSDSGTGGFQPQHF
many	TRBD1	TRBJ2-5	TRBV29-1	TGCAGCGTTTTCCTCGGGCAGGGGGCAGGGACCCAGTACTTC	CSVFLGQGAGTQYF
few	TRBD1	TRBJ2-5	TRBV10-1	TGCGCCAGCAGTAACCCGTGGACAGGGATGAAAGAGACCCAGTACTTC	CASSNPWTGMKETQYF
many	NA	TRBJ2-3	TRBV20-1	TGCAGTGCCATCCGTGGGGGCAGCACAGATACGCAGTATTTT	CSAIRGGSTDTQYF